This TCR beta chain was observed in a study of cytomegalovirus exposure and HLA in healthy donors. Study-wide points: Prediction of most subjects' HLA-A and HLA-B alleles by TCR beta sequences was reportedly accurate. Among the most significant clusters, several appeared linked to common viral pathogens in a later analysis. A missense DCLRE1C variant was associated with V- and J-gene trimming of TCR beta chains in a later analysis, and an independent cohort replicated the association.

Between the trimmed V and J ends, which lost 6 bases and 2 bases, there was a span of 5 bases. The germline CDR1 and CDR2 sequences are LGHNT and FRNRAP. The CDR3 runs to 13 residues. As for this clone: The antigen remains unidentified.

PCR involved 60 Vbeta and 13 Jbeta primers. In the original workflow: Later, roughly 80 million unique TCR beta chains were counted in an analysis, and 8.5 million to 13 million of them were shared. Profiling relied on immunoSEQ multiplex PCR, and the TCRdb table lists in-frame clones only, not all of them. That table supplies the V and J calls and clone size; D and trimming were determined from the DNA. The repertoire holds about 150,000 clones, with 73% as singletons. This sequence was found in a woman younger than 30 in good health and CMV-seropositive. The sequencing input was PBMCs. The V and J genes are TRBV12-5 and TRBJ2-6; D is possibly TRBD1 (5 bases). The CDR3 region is CASGGPGANVLTF. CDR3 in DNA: TGTGCTAGTGGGGGGCCTGGGGCCAACGTCCTGACTTTC.